Shown below are 15 T cell receptor beta chains from a single sample sequenced in a study of blood T cell repertoires in COVID-19. Sequencing was performed with immunoSEQ multiplex PCR; in TCRdb, only in-frame clones are kept and a portion is missing. The profile shows just over 350,000 clones, roughly 90% of them singletons. The sample was PBMCs or T cells enriched from blood (not recorded which). These receptors all come from a woman in her twenties or thirties who had recovered from COVID-19.

The chain has TRBV12-2 and TRBJ1-6. TRBV12-2 is marked as a pseudogene. The CDR3 sequence is 19 residues long. CDR3 sequence reads: CASRLARRGGDELNSPLHF. CDR3 nucleotides: TGTGCAAGTCGCTTAGCGAGGAGGGGAGGGGACGAGCTTAATTCACCCCTCCACTTT.

The chain carries TRBV2 and TRBJ1-1; tentatively, D is TRBD1 (5 bases). Germline-derived CDR1 and CDR2 are SNHLY and FYNNEI. V was clipped by 8 bases and J by 1 base, with 14 bases between them. The CDR3 extends over 14 amino acids. CDR3 residues: CASSGGGRNTEAFF. CDR3 DNA: TGTGCCAGCTCCGGGGGGGGGAGGAACACTGAAGCTTTCTTT.

The chain links TRBV10-3 to TRBJ2-1, with 11 bases fitting TRBD2. Trimming removed 5 bases from V and 2 bases from J; junction bases left unmatched: 2. Germline V gene data show CDR1 as ENHRY and CDR2 as SYGVKD. CDR3 length equals 15 residues. The CDR3 is CAISPSGRPYNEQFF. CDR3 DNA: TGTGCCATCAGTCCTAGCGGGAGGCCCTACAATGAGCAGTTCTTC.

J is TRBJ1-1 and V is TRBV28; 9 nucleotides match TRBD1. V lost 7 bases and J lost 3; bases outside the gene matches: 6. The CDR3 spans 14 residues. Germline loops: CDR1 MDHEN, CDR2 SYDVKM. CDR3 sequence reads: CASIPGTGHTEAFF. The CDR3 DNA is TGTGCCAGCATCCCTGGGACAGGGCACACTGAAGCTTTCTTT. Complete variable domain (other parts from reference TRBV28 and TRBJ1-1): DVKVTQSSRYLVKRTGEKVFLECVQDMDHENMFWYRQDPGLGLRLIYFSYDVKMKEKGDIPEGYSVSREKKERFSLILESASTNQTSMYLCASIPGTGHTEAFFGQGTRLTVV.

The chain uses TRBV11-1 and TRBJ2-2; D gene uncertain. This CDR3 has 14 residues. V lost 8 bases to trimming and J lost 0 bases, with 10 bases between them. The germline CDR1 and CDR2 sequences are SGHAT and FQDESV (reference sequence). CDR3 sequence: CASGQASNTGELFF. The DNA for the CDR3 is TGTGCCAGCGGGCAGGCCTCGAACACCGGGGAGCTGTTTTTT.

The chain links TRBV5-5 to TRBJ1-1; TRBD1 matches 9 bases. CDR1 is SGHKS and CDR2 is YYEKEE in the germline V gene (reference sequence). The trim removed 2 bases at V and 5 bases at J, leaving 7 bases unmatched. The CDR3 sequence is 15 residues long. CDR3 in amino acids: CASSFAGTGRTEAFF. CDR3 nucleotide sequence: TGTGCCAGCAGCTTTGCCGGGACAGGGAGGACTGAAGCTTTCTTT.

This clone was picked up a small number of times. The chain employs TRBV24-1 and TRBJ2-6; TRBD1 is a possible D gene (7 bases). The germline V gene encodes CDR1 KGHDR and CDR2 SFDVKD. The CDR3 sequence is 19 residues long. V was shortened by 3 bases and J by 0 bases, with 17 bases between the two germline ends. Here the CDR3 DNA reads TGTGCCACCAGTGATCCCTACCGGCAGGGGGGCTCTGGGGCCAACGTCCTGACTTTC. Translating it yields CATSDPYRQGGSGANVLTF.

The CDR3 sequence is CASRLAVNTEAFF. The CDR3 bases are TGTGCCAGCAGGCTCGCAGTGAACACTGAAGCTTTCTTT. This sequence joins TRBV28 and TRBJ1-1; D unresolved. The V gene's germline CDR1 is MDHEN and CDR2 SYDVKM. V lost 6 bases, J lost 0 bases, and 8 bases lay in between. There are 13 residues in the CDR3.

V gene TRBV30 combines with J gene TRBJ2-7, with 7 positions matching TRBD1. Trimming cost V 4 bases and J 3 bases; bases outside gene matches: 6. The CDR3 loop spans 13 amino acids. In germline, CDR1 is GTSNPN, CDR2 SVGIG (reference sequence). This CDR3 reads CAWKGGRVYEQYF. The CDR3 DNA sequence: TGTGCCTGGAAAGGGGGCAGGGTCTACGAGCAGTACTTC. Based on the CDR3 plus reference TRBV30 and TRBJ2-7, the full variable domain is SQTIHQWPATLVQPVGSPLSLECTVEGTSNPNLYWYRQAAGRGLQLLFYSVGIGQISSEVPQNLSASRPQDRQFILSSKKLLLSDSGFYLCAWKGGRVYEQYFGPGTRLTVT.

The rearrangement uses TRBV9 and TRBJ2-7; a possible D gene is TRBD2 (7 bases). The CDR3 runs 16 residues. Germline lookup yields CDR1 SGDLS and CDR2 YYNGEE. The V gene lost 5 bases and the J gene lost 4 bases, with 22 bases spanning the gap. The CDR3 DNA is TGTGCCAGCAGTAAAGGGGGGGCTAGCGGAGAATACGAGCAGTACTTC. Residues: CASSKGGASGEYEQYF.

V gene TRBV27 combines with J gene TRBJ2-7, with a possible D match to TRBD2 (5 bases). V gave up 4 bases and J gave up 3 bases, with 10 bases separating them. CDR1 and CDR2 from the germline V gene are MNHEY and SMNVEV (reference sequence). This CDR3 contains 13 residues. The CDR3 sequence: CASSSPGLYEQYF. Here the CDR3 DNA reads TGTGCCAGCAGTTCCCCCGGACTCTACGAGCAGTACTTC.

This clone was counted a single time. This chain's CDR3 is CATRRMDNSYEQYF. DNA of the CDR3: TGTGCCACCAGGCGGATGGACAACTCCTACGAGCAGTACTTC. The chain combines TRBV2 with TRBJ2-7, with a weak D call TRBD1 (5 bases). The germline CDR1 and CDR2 sequences are SNHLY and FYNNEI. The V and J ends lost 10 bases and 0 bases respectively, with 16 bases between them. The CDR3 is 14 amino acids.

The V gene is TRBV30, the J gene TRBJ2-5; 7 nucleotides match TRBD1. The germline V gene encodes CDR1 GTSNPN and CDR2 SVGIG (reference sequence). The CDR3 length is 15 residues. V lost 4 bases to trimming and J lost 4 bases; unmatched junction nucleotides: 12. The CDR3 DNA follows: TGTGCCTGGAAAAAAGGGACAGCCCTTGGAGAGACCCAGTACTTC. This translates into CAWKKGTALGETQYF.

The chain carries TRBV6-1 and TRBJ2-2, with D possibly being TRBD2 (6 bases). This CDR3 region has 16 residues. CDR1 is MNHNS, CDR2 SASEGT, per germline. V gave up 3 bases and J gave up 2 bases, with 13 bases separating them. CDR3 nucleotide sequence: TGTGCCAGCAGTGAGAGGACTACCTTTAACACCGGGGAGCTGTTTTTT. Protein: CASSERTTFNTGELFF.

The chain uses TRBV4-1 and TRBJ2-5; D is unclear. The CDR3 length is 14 residues. Germline V gene sequence: CDR1 MGHRA, CDR2 YSYEKL. V gave up 2 bases and J gave up 1 base, with 8 bases separating them. Here the CDR3 DNA reads TGCGCCAGCAGCCAACCTAACGGCCAAGAGACCCAGTACTTC. Protein sequence: CASSQPNGQETQYF.